This T cell receptor (beta chain) comes out of a study of blood T cell repertoires in COVID-19. Individuals drawn from under 30 US areas were about 18 to 95 years old. Between the trimmed V and J ends, which lost 4 bases and 9 bases, there was a span of 13 bases. Germline loops: CDR1 MNHEY, CDR2 SVGAGI. The CDR3 is made up of 12 amino acids. Repertoires were generated with immunoSEQ multiplex PCR, while TCRdb's copy carries only in-frame clones and drops some. The sample yields 200,000 to 250,000 clones, 80% seen once. This rearrangement joins TRBV6-5 to TRBJ2-7; weak D call: TRBD1 (6 bases). The specimen was PBMCs or T cells enriched from blood (not recorded which). This clonotype was obtained from a woman between 40 and 55 years old with acute COVID-19. The CDR3 DNA is TGTGCCAGCAGTTTATCCGAAGGGGGGCAGTACTTC. Amino acid sequence: CASSLSEGGQYF.